These 28 T cell receptor beta chains were all obtained from the same sample, sequenced in a study of T cell responses to AZD1222 COVID-19 vaccine. Method: immunoSEQ multiplex PCR; TCRdb's copy keeps in-frame clones and lacks some. The table includes 100,000 or so clones, roughly 87% detected once. The sequencing here drew on peripheral blood, taken on day 0 of AZD1222 vaccination. The receptors shown here come from an adult in good health.

This clone was seen a handful of times. V gene TRBV19 combines with J gene TRBJ1-1; D is ambiguous. V was clipped by 8 bases and J by 1 base, with 14 bases between them. CDR3 length equals 14 residues. Germline values: CDR1 LNHDA, CDR2 SQIVND (reference sequence). The CDR3 spells CASSLESRNTEAFF. CDR3 sequence (DNA): TGTGCCAGTTCCCTAGAATCCAGGAACACTGAAGCTTTCTTT. The variable domain in full, completed from reference TRBV19 and TRBJ1-1, reads DGGITQSPKYLFRKEGQNVTLSCEQNLNHDAMYWYRQDPGQGLRLIYYSQIVNDFQKGDIAEGYSVSREKKESFPLTVTSAQKNPTAFYLCASSLESRNTEAFFGQGTRLTVV.

V usage is TRBV2 and J usage is TRBJ1-1; 7 nucleotides match TRBD1. The length of the CDR3 is 14 residues. Germline V CDR1 and CDR2: SNHLY, FYNNEI. Unmatched junction bases numbered 4, after V lost 4 bases and J lost 2 bases. The CDR3 spells CASSALGGNTEAFF. CDR3 nucleotide sequence: TGTGCCAGCAGTGCTCTAGGGGGCAACACTGAAGCTTTCTTT.

The chain is built from TRBV5-5 and TRBJ2-1; 8 bases match TRBD2. CDR3 length equals 16 residues. The germline V gene encodes CDR1 SGHKS and CDR2 YYEKEE (reference sequence). The V gene end was trimmed by 4 bases and the J gene end by 6 bases; junction bases not matched to a gene: 12. The CDR3 here is CASSGTTSGLANEQFF. The CDR3 bases are TGTGCCAGCAGCGGGACAACTAGCGGCTTAGCCAATGAGCAGTTCTTC.

This clone was observed a single time. The CDR3 loop reads CASSTPGYTEAFF. Written as DNA, the CDR3 is TGTGCCAGCAGTACCCCGGGATACACTGAAGCTTTCTTT. This chain joins TRBV28 and TRBJ1-1; D ambiguous. Trimming left V 5 bases short and J 3 bases short, with 10 bases between. CDR1 MDHEN and CDR2 SYDVKM come from the germline V gene. The CDR3 consists of 13 residues.

V is TRBV19 and J is TRBJ1-4; 7 nucleotides line up with TRBD1. The CDR3 sequence is 13 residues long. Germline loops: CDR1 LNHDA, CDR2 SQIVND (reference sequence). The V gene end was trimmed by 6 bases and the J gene end by 6 bases; junction bases not matched to a gene: 4. The CDR3 DNA is TGTGCCAGTAGCGAACAGGGGTATGAAAAACTGTTTTTT. Amino acid sequence: CASSEQGYEKLFF.

The chain uses TRBV3-1 (or the pseudogene TRBV3-2) and TRBJ2-1, with D perhaps TRBD1 (6 bases). The CDR3 runs to 14 residues. CDR1 and CDR2 from the germline V gene are LGHDT and YNNKEL (reference sequence). Trimming shortened V by 5 bases and J by 7 bases, and 15 bases separated the two germline ends. The CDR3 sequence is CASSYTQGSNEQFF. The CDR3 nucleotides are TGTGCCAGCAGCTACACACAGGGATCAAATGAGCAGTTCTTC.

The genes are TRBV7-8 and TRBJ2-1; TRBD1 might be the D (5 bases). V lost 1 base to trimming and J lost 2 bases, with 9 bases between them. Germline CDR1 and CDR2: SGHVS and FQNEAQ. This CDR3 has 15 amino acids. DNA of the CDR3: TGTGCCAGCAGCTTAGTAGGGGCCGCCTACAATGAGCAGTTCTTC. Translated: CASSLVGAAYNEQFF. Together with reference TRBV7-8 and TRBJ2-1, the CDR3 gives the full variable domain: GAGVSQSPRYKVAKRGQDVALRCDPISGHVSLFWYQQALGQGPEFLTYFQNEAQLDKSGLPSDRFFAERPEGSVSTLKIQRTQQEDSAVYLCASSLVGAAYNEQFFGPGTRLTVL.

The rearrangement uses TRBV19 and TRBJ1-5; TRBD1 matches 9 bases. The CDR3 consists of 15 residues. V shed 8 bases, J shed 7 bases, and the junction held 12 bases outside the gene matches. From germline, CDR1 is LNHDA and CDR2 SQIVND (reference sequence). CDR3 nucleotides: TGTGCCAGTGTCAAAACCGGGACAGGGTACCAGCCCCAGCATTTT. Encoded protein: CASVKTGTGYQPQHF. Supplemented by reference TRBV19 and TRBJ1-5, the full variable domain reads DGGITQSPKYLFRKEGQNVTLSCEQNLNHDAMYWYRQDPGQGLRLIYYSQIVNDFQKGDIAEGYSVSREKKESFPLTVTSAQKNPTAFYLCASVKTGTGYQPQHFGDGTRLSIL.

The rearrangement uses TRBV28 and TRBJ2-1, with 16 nucleotides matching TRBD2. V shed 5 bases, J shed 9 bases, and the junction held 4 bases outside the gene matches. Per the germline V gene, CDR1 is MDHEN and CDR2 is SYDVKM. The length of the CDR3 is 15 residues. The CDR3 region is CASSVGTSGRGEQFF. CDR3 coding DNA: TGTGCCAGCAGTGTCGGGACTAGCGGGAGGGGTGAGCAGTTCTTC.

The rearrangement joins TRBV4-1 to TRBJ1-4, with D uncertain. The germline V and J ends were trimmed by 1 base and 6 bases, with 9 bases remaining between them. Germline CDR1 MGHRA, CDR2 YSYEKL. The CDR3 length is 14 residues. CDR3 coding DNA: TGCGCCAGCAGCCAAGCGGAGCACCATGAAAAACTGTTTTTT. It yields the protein CASSQAEHHEKLFF.

The chain combines TRBV19 with TRBJ2-1; D is unclear. Trimming took off 11 bases at V and 9 bases at J, with 17 bases between the two ends. The CDR3 length is 12 residues. Looked up from germline, CDR1 is LNHDA and CDR2 is SQIVND (reference sequence). The CDR3 nucleotides read TGTGCCGCAGGAGTGGGCGGTACTGAGCAGTTCTTC. This sequence encodes CAAGVGGTEQFF.

This clone was observed a few times. The V gene is TRBV24-1, the J gene TRBJ1-1; 9 bases line up with TRBD1. This CDR3 has 16 residues. Germline values: CDR1 KGHDR, CDR2 SFDVKD. J lost 0 bases, V lost 7 bases, and 8 bases had no gene match. The CDR3 protein is CATRPGTGNMNTEAFF. CDR3 coding DNA: TGTGCCACCAGACCCGGGACAGGGAACATGAACACTGAAGCTTTCTTT.

This chain links TRBV20-1 with TRBJ2-1, with D perhaps TRBD2 (6 bases). The CDR3 has 13 residues. CDR1 DFQATT and CDR2 SNEGSKA come from the germline V gene (reference sequence). V was pared by 3 bases and J by 9 bases, with 15 bases between. In nucleotides, the CDR3 is TGCAGTGCTAGTCGTCTAGCGCTAGGTGAGCAGTTCTTC. Amino acids: CSASRLALGEQFF.

J is TRBJ2-1 and V is TRBV5-1; 7 bases match TRBD2. Per germline, CDR1 SGHRS and CDR2 YFSETQ. The CDR3 runs to 14 residues. V shed 5 bases and J 10 bases; nucleotides not matched to a gene: 12. The CDR3: CASRAGEGRGEQFF. In DNA, the CDR3 is TGCGCCAGCAGGGCCGGGGAGGGCCGAGGGGAGCAGTTCTTC.

The chain recombines TRBV6-1 with TRBJ2-3; D unclear. V lost 3 bases to trimming and J lost 4 bases, with 5 bases between them. The germline V gene has CDR1 MNHNS and CDR2 SASEGT. This CDR3 region has 12 residues. The DNA for the CDR3 is TGTGCCAGCAGTGATGTGGCAGATACGCAGTATTTT. Translation: CASSDVADTQYF.

This clone was seen just once. The J gene is TRBJ1-1, the V gene TRBV5-4; the D gene is possibly TRBD1 (6 bases). The V and J ends lost 4 bases and 10 bases respectively, with 17 bases between them. The CDR3 runs to 13 residues. Per germline, CDR1 SGHNT and CDR2 YYREEE (reference sequence). CDR3 coding DNA: TGTGCCAGCAGCCTAGAGACAGGAATACGAGCTTTCTTT. Encoded protein: CASSLETGIRAFF.

This clone was seen just once. This sequence joins TRBV9 and TRBJ1-2; 7 bases are shared with TRBD1. This CDR3 contains 15 residues. Germline-derived CDR1 and CDR2 are SGDLS and YYNGEE. V gave up 0 bases and J gave up 4 bases; unmatched junction bases: 6. The CDR3 region is CASSVGTGEVYGYTF. The CDR3 DNA is TGTGCCAGCAGCGTAGGAACAGGGGAGGTCTATGGCTACACCTTC.

The rearrangement joins TRBV13 to TRBJ2-7; D is possibly TRBD2 (6 bases). The CDR3 is 15 amino acids. Looked up from germline, CDR1 is PRHDT and CDR2 is FYEKMQ (reference sequence). Trimming shortened V by 5 bases and J by 1 base, and 15 bases separated the two germline ends. This chain's CDR3 is CASSLRRGVSYEQYF. CDR3 nucleotides: TGTGCCAGCAGCCTCCGGAGGGGAGTGTCCTACGAGCAGTACTTC.

The rearrangement uses TRBV6-4 and TRBJ2-5; 11 nucleotides match TRBD2. The CDR3 consists of 15 residues. Trimming took 0 bases from V and 5 from J; bases not matched to a gene: 2. The germline V gene has CDR1 MRHNA and CDR2 SNTAGT. CDR3 coding DNA: TGTGCCAGCAGTGACTCGGCTAGCGGGAGGGAGACCCAGTACTTC. Translation: CASSDSASGRETQYF.

The chain carries TRBV5-1 and TRBJ2-7; D might be TRBD2 (6 bases). Trimming removed 3 bases at V and 0 bases at J, with 10 bases between. This CDR3 contains 14 residues. Germline V gene lookup returns CDR1 SGHRS and CDR2 YFSETQ. This chain's CDR3 is CASSWERASYEQYF. DNA of the CDR3: TGCGCCAGCAGCTGGGAGCGGGCCTCCTACGAGCAGTACTTC. The variable domain in full, with the rest retrieved from reference TRBV5-1 and TRBJ2-7, is KAGVTQTPRYLIKTRGQQVTLSCSPISGHRSVSWYQQTPGQGLQFLFEYFSETQRNKGNFPGRFSGRQFSNSRSEMNVSTLELGDSALYLCASSWERASYEQYFGPGTRLTVT.

The rearrangement uses TRBV28 and TRBJ2-1; no reliable D call. CDR1 and CDR2 from the germline V gene are MDHEN and SYDVKM. V was trimmed by 0 bases and J by 12 bases, leaving 15 bases between them. There are 14 residues in the CDR3. CDR3 in amino acids: CASSLWRLNDGQFF. Here the CDR3 DNA reads TGTGCCAGCAGTTTATGGCGGCTAAATGATGGGCAGTTCTTC.

CDR3 amino acids: CASRTSGMYEQYF. Written as DNA, the CDR3 is TGTGCCAGCCGGACTAGCGGGATGTACGAGCAGTACTTC. The rearrangement links TRBV27 to TRBJ2-7; 12 nucleotides agree with TRBD2. The germline gives CDR1 MNHEY, CDR2 SMNVEV (reference sequence). The trim removed 8 bases at V and 4 bases at J, leaving 3 bases unmatched. The length of the CDR3 is 13 residues.

Note on this clone: The same CDR3 can be traced to other DNA sequences in this sample. The chain uses TRBV2 and TRBJ1-2, with 10 bases lining up with TRBD1. This CDR3 is built from 13 residues. The germline V gene encodes CDR1 SNHLY and CDR2 FYNNEI. J lost 4 bases, V lost 4 bases, and 0 bases had no gene match. CDR3 in DNA: TGTGCCAGCAGTGGGGACAGGGGCTATGGCTACACCTTC. It yields the protein CASSGDRGYGYTF.

This chain connects TRBV10-3 to TRBJ1-3; 7 positions match TRBD1. Germline V gene sequence: CDR1 ENHRY, CDR2 SYGVKD. J was trimmed by 0 bases and V by 10 bases; bases with no gene match: 9. CDR3 length: 15 residues. The CDR3 here is CATAWGQSSGNTIYF. CDR3 nucleotide sequence: TGTGCCACCGCGTGGGGACAGAGCTCTGGAAACACCATATATTTT.

This clone was seen a single time. This rearrangement joins TRBV5-1 to TRBJ2-7; 7 bases fit TRBD1. The junction had 11 bases not matched to a gene; V was cut back by 4 bases and J by 4 bases. This CDR3 has 15 residues. The V gene's germline CDR1 is SGHRS and CDR2 YFSETQ. In DNA, the CDR3 is TGCGCCAGCAGCATATTCTCCGGGACAGCATACGAGCAGTACTTC. Protein product: CASSIFSGTAYEQYF.

V is TRBV19 and J is TRBJ1-2, with a tentative D call TRBD1 (6 bases). Germline CDR1 and CDR2: LNHDA and SQIVND (reference sequence). CDR3 length: 14 amino acids. V dropped 3 bases and J dropped 2 bases, with 10 bases sitting between them. Here the CDR3 DNA reads TGTGCCAGTAGTATTCCCGGACAGAACTATGGCTACACCTTC. Translated: CASSIPGQNYGYTF.

The V gene is TRBV28, the J gene TRBJ1-2; TRBD1 is a possible D gene (6 bases). Germline CDR1 reads MDHEN; CDR2 reads SYDVKM. The CDR3 runs 14 residues. V gave up 5 bases and J gave up 2 bases, with 12 bases separating them. CDR3 loop: CASSEPTGNYGYTF. CDR3 nucleotides: TGTGCCAGCAGTGAACCGACAGGAAACTATGGCTACACCTTC.

This chain joins TRBV19 and TRBJ1-5; 9 bases fit TRBD1. This CDR3 has 15 residues. CDR1 is LNHDA and CDR2 is SQIVND in the germline V gene (reference sequence). V shed 7 bases, J shed 0 bases, and the junction held 4 bases outside the gene matches. The CDR3 DNA reads as TGTGCCAGTACCAGGACAGGGGATAGCAATCAGCCCCAGCATTTT. It yields the protein CASTRTGDSNQPQHF.